This T cell receptor (beta chain) was recovered during a study of vaccination and CD4 T cells after COVID-19. Treatment reported: approximately nine-day PBMC culture with coronavirus spike peptide pools or control peptides (ViraFEST assay). ViraFEST expanded antigen-specific T cells with peptide pools, then sequenced TCRs. The CDR3 totals 14 residues. Trimming at V came to 5 bases and at J to 4 bases, leaving 4 bases not matched to a gene. Per the germline V gene, CDR1 is KGHDR and CDR2 is SFDVKD. This clonotype showed up just a few times. Antigen specificity is unknown. Oncomine TCR Beta short-read sequencing was applied to DNA from cultured CD4+ T cells. TCRdb analysed the PCR reads with MiXCR anew, one entry per CDR3 protein. The table lists some 19,000 distinct CDR3 sequences, less than 70% of them singletons.

Sequences were obtained from CD4+ T cells from blood, cultured in vitro. The source of this sequence is a human donor who had recovered from COVID-19. This chain joins TRBV24-1 and TRBJ1-2; 9 bases fit TRBD1. The CDR3 coding sequence is TGTGCCACCAGTGTTGTGGGACAGGGCTATGGCTACACCTTC. This sequence encodes CATSVVGQGYGYTF.